This TCR beta chain was documented in a study of blood T cell repertoires in COVID-19. Germline-derived CDR1 and CDR2 are MGHRA and YSYEKL. The CDR3 is made up of 16 amino acids. V lost 1 base and J 2 bases, leaving 13 bases between the germline ends. TCRdb's table, derived via immunoSEQ multiplex PCR, lists solely in-frame clones and lacks some. The sample has 150,000 to 200,000 clones; 70% to 90% are singletons. Sequenced input: peripheral blood. The origin of this receptor is a man aged 18 to 35 who had recovered from COVID-19. This sequence joins TRBV4-1 and TRBJ2-3, with a possible D match to TRBD2 (6 bases). The CDR3 protein is CASSQGGTHFTDTQYF. DNA for the CDR3: TGCGCCAGCAGCCAAGGAGGGACTCATTTCACAGATACGCAGTATTTT.